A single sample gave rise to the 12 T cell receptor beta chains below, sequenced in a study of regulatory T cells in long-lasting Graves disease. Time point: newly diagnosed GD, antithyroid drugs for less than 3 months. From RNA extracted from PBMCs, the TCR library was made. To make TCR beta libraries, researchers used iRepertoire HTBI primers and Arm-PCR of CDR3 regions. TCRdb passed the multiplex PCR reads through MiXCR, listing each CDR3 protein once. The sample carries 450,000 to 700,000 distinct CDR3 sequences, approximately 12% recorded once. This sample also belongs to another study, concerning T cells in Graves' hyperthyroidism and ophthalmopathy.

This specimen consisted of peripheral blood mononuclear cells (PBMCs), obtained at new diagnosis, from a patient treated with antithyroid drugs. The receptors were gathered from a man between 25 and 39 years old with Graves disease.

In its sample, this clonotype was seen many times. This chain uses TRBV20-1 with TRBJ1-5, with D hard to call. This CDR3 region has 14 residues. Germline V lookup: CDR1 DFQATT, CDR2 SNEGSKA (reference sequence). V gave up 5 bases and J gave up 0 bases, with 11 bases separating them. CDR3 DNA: TGCAGTGCTGGACGGGTTAATAGCAATCAGCCCCAGCATTTT. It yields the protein CSAGRVNSNQPQHF.

The CDR3 sequence: CASSLQGALGANVLTF. The CDR3 DNA reads as TGTGCCAGCAGTCTACAGGGGGCGCTTGGGGCCAACGTCCTGACTTTC. The rearrangement joins TRBV12-3 or TRBV12-4 to TRBJ2-6, with 9 bases aligning to TRBD1. V shed 5 bases, J shed 3 bases, and the junction held 5 bases outside the gene matches. The CDR3 totals 16 residues.

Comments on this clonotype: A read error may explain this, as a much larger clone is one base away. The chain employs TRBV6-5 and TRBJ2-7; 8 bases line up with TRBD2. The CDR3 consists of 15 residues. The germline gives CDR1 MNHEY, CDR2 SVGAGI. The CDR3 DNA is TGTGTCAGCAGTTACTCCCGGGAGGGGCTAGGGGAGCAGTACTTC. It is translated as CVSSYSREGLGEQYF.

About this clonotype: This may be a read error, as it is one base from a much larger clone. In DNA form, the CDR3 reads TGTGCCAGCAGCCAGAACAGGGGGCGCCCGGTGAACACTGAAGCTTTCTTT. This translates into CASSQNRGRPVNTEAFF. The V gene is TRBV3-1, the J gene TRBJ1-1; 9 nucleotides align to TRBD1. V dropped 3 bases and J dropped 0; count of bases not matched to a gene: 8. The CDR3 spans 17 residues. CDR1 and CDR2 (germline): LGHDT, YNNKEL (reference sequence).

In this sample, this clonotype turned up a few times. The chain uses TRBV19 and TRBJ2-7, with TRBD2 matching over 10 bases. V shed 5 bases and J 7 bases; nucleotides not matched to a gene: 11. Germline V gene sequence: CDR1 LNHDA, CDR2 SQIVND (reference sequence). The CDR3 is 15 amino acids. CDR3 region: CASSATPQLAGEQYF. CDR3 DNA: TGTGCCAGTAGTGCTACCCCGCAACTAGCGGGGGAGCAGTACTTC.

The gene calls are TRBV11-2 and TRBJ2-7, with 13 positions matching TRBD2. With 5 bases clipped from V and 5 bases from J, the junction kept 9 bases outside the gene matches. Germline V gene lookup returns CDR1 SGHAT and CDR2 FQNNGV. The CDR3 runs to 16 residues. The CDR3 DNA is TGTGCCAGCAGCGCAGGACTAGCGGGAGAGGATGACGAGCAGTACTTC. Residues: CASSAGLAGEDDEQYF.

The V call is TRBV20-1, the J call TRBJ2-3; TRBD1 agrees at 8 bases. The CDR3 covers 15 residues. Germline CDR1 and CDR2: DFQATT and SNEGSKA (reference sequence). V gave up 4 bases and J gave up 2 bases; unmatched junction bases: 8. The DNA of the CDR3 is TGCAGTGCTAACCAACGGGACAGGACCACAGATACGCAGTATTTT. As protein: CSANQRDRTTDTQYF.

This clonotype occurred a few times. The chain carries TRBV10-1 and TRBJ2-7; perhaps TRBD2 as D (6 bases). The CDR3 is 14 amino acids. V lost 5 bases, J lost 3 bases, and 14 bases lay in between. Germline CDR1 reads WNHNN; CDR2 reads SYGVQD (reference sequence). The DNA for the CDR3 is TGCGCCAGCAGTAACGCGACGGGACTCTACGAGCAGTACTTC. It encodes CASSNATGLYEQYF.

The CDR3 DNA follows: TGTGCCAGTAGTCCCCTCGGGTGGGGTGGCACCGGGGAGCTGTTTTTT. This sequence encodes CASSPLGWGGTGELFF. The chain recombines TRBV19 with TRBJ2-2; D ambiguous. The V and J ends lost 5 bases and 4 bases respectively, with 17 bases between them. The CDR3 runs to 16 residues. Germline V CDR1 and CDR2: LNHDA, SQIVND (reference sequence).

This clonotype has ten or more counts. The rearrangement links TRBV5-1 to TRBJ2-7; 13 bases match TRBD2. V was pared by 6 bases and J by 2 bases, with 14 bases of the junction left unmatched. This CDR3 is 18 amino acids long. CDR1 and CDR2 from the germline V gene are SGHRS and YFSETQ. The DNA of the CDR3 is TGCGCCAGCAATAGAGCCGGGACTAGCGGGAACCAACCCTACGAGCAGTACTTC. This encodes CASNRAGTSGNQPYEQYF. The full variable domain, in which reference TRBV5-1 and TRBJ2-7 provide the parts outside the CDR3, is KAGVTQTPRYLIKTRGQQVTLSCSPISGHRSVSWYQQTPGQGLQFLFEYFSETQRNKGNFPGRFSGRQFSNSRSEMNVSTLELGDSALYLCASNRAGTSGNQPYEQYFGPGTRLTVT.

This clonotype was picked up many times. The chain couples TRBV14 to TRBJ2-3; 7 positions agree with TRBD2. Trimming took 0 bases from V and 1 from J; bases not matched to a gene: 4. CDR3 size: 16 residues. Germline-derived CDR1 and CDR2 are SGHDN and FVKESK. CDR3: CASSQDSGIGTDTQYF. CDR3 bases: TGTGCCAGCAGCCAAGACAGCGGGATAGGCACAGATACGCAGTATTTT.

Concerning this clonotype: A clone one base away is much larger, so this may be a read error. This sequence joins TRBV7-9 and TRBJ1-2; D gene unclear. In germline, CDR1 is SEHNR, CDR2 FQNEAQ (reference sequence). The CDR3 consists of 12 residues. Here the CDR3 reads CASSLEAHGYAF. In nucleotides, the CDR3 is TGTGCCAGCAGCTTAGAAGCCCATGGCTACGCCTTC.